These T cell receptor beta chains were read from a single sample in a study of blood T cell repertoires in COVID-19. Produced via immunoSEQ multiplex PCR; TCRdb's table is partial and in-frame only. Among 60,000 to 75,000 clones listed, 70% to 90% were seen once. Sample: peripheral blood. The receptors were gathered from a woman in her 50s with COVID-19, enrolled during active disease. CDR3s include the opening cysteine and the closing phenylalanine or tryptophan. A D gene is named only where the DNA matches it firmly. Only some rows state a clone size, as once, few, many or a class for expanded clones.

J | D | size | V | DNA | CDR3
TRBJ1-2 | . | . | TRBV11-2 | TGTGCCAGCAGCTTACACAATAACTATGGCTACACCTTC | CASSLHNNYGYTF
TRBJ2-5 | TRBD2 | . | TRBV28 | TGTGCCAGCAGCCAGCTACTAGCGGGAGAGACCCAGTACTTC | CASSQLLAGETQYF
TRBJ2-5 | . | . | TRBV5-1 | TGCGCCAGCAGCTTGGCCGTGGCTGCGGGCCAAGAGACCCAGTACTTC | CASSLAVAAGQETQYF
TRBJ1-1 | . | once | TRBV18 | TGTGCCAGCTCACCATACCTACAGGGTTTCCTTAACGCTGAAGCTTTCTTT | CASSPYLQGFLNAEAFF
TRBJ1-1 | . | . | TRBV3-1/TRBV3-2 | TGTGCCAGCAGCCACCTGGGCAGGGCTCCTGAAGCTTTCTTT | CASSHLGRAPEAFF
TRBJ1-2 | . | . | TRBV5-6 | TGTGCCAGCAGCTTGGGAACAGGGCTCGGTGGCTACACCTTC | CASSLGTGLGGYTF
TRBJ1-6 | . | . | TRBV6-5 | TGTGCCACCGGGAGGTCCTATAATTCACCCCTCCACTTT | CATGRSYNSPLHF
TRBJ2-1 | TRBD2 | . | TRBV5-4 | TGTGCCAGCTCCTCGACAGCGGGAGTGCATGAGCAGTTCTTC | CASSSTAGVHEQFF
TRBJ2-1 | . | once | TRBV30 | TGTGCCTGGAGTGTAAATCGGGAGCAGTTCTTC | CAWSVNREQFF
TRBJ2-5 | TRBD1 | . | TRBV5-1 | TGCGCCAGCAGCTCGGTAGACAGGGGGCGCAGGGAGACCCAGTACTTC | CASSSVDRGRRETQYF
TRBJ2-5 | . | . | TRBV27 | TGTGCCAGCAGGCGACAGGACAAGGAGACCCAGTACTTC | CASRRQDKETQYF
TRBJ2-1 | . | few | TRBV28 | TGTGCCAGCCGCCAGAGACAGATGATGCTAGGGTTGGTCTTC | CASRQRQMMLGLVF
TRBJ2-3 | TRBD2 | . | TRBV6-4 | TGTGCCAGCAGTCCTACTAGCGGAGGGGGAACAGATACGCAGTATTTT | CASSPTSGGGTDTQYF
TRBJ2-1 | . | . | TRBV2 | TGTGCCAGCAGTGAAGCGCTTCGGGGAACCCGGTTCTTC | CASSEALRGTRFF
TRBJ2-1 | . | . | TRBV19 | TGTGCCAGTAGTATAGATACCCACGGTGAGCAGTTCTTC | CASSIDTHGEQFF
TRBJ2-7 | TRBD2 | . | TRBV6-5 | TGTGCCAGCAGGGCGACTAGCGGGAGTGTGGGCGAGCAGTACTTC | CASRATSGSVGEQYF
TRBJ2-1 | . | . | TRBV11-2 | TGTGCCAGCAGCCCGGACGGGGGGCCTTTGGGGAATGAGCAGTTCTTC | CASSPDGGPLGNEQFF
TRBJ1-6 | . | . | TRBV11-3 | TGTGCCAGCAGCTTAACTAAGAGCTCGGCGTTCCCCTATAATTCACCCCTCCACTTT | CASSLTKSSAFPYNSPLHF
TRBJ1-5 | TRBD1 | . | TRBV7-2 | TGTGCCAGCAGAAGGGACAGCATCAGCAATCAGCCCCAGCATTTT | CASRRDSISNQPQHF
TRBJ1-5 | TRBD1 | . | TRBV4-1 | TGCGCCAGCAGCCAAAAGCCGGGACAGGGTCCCGATCAGCCCCAGCATTTT | CASSQKPGQGPDQPQHF
TRBJ2-1 | TRBD2 | . | TRBV7-7 | TGTGCTAGCAGCCCCGGACTAGCGTCCAATGAGCAGTTCTTC | CASSPGLASNEQFF
TRBJ2-7 | TRBD2 | . | TRBV4-1 | TGCGCCAGCAGCCAAGTTAGCGGGGGTACCTACGAGCAGTACTTC | CASSQVSGGTYEQYF
TRBJ2-5 | TRBD1 | . | TRBV2 | TGTGCCAGCAGTGATCTGACAGGGGCGTCAACGACCCAGTACTTC | CASSDLTGASTTQYF
TRBJ1-5 | . | . | TRBV9 | TGTGCCAGCAGCAGCGGGGGAGGACTACTGCATTTT | CASSSGGGLLHF
TRBJ2-2 | TRBD2 | . | TRBV5-5 | TGTGCCAGCAGCCTGTGGACTAGCGGGACCGGGGAGCTGTTTTTT | CASSLWTSGTGELFF
TRBJ2-7 | TRBD2 | few | TRBV10-3 | TGTGCCATCGGGAGGGGTTCCTACGAGCAGTACTTC | CAIGRGSYEQYF
TRBJ1-2 | . | . | TRBV7-8 | TGTGCCAGCAGCTTAGGGAAGGGGGACTATGGCTACACCTTC | CASSLGKGDYGYTF
TRBJ1-6 | TRBD1 | . | TRBV10-1 | TGCGCCAGCACTTCAGGGGGCGCCTCCCTCCACTTT | CASTSGGASLHF
TRBJ2-5 | TRBD2 | . | TRBV24-1 | TGTGCCACCAGTCCCGGAGGTCGGGGGGGTGAAGAGACCCAGTACTTC | CATSPGGRGGEETQYF
TRBJ1-4 | TRBD1 | . | TRBV7-8 | TGTGCCAGCAGCTTAGTAGTGTTAAGTAGACAGGGGGCGGTAACTAATGAAAAACTGTTTTTT | CASSLVVLSRQGAVTNEKLFF
TRBJ2-1 | . | . | TRBV2 | TGTGCCAGCACTCCTAGGAGTGGCTCCTACAATGAGCAGTTCTTC | CASTPRSGSYNEQFF
TRBJ2-3 | . | . | TRBV5-4 | TGTGCCAGCAGCTTAGGGGCTCCTAGCACAGATACGCAGTATTTT | CASSLGAPSTDTQYF
TRBJ2-7 | . | . | TRBV15 | TGTGCCACCTTGGGGCAGAACTCCTACGAGCAGTACTTC | CATLGQNSYEQYF
TRBJ2-1 | . | . | TRBV5-4 | TGTGCCAGCAGCTTGTCAGAGGTCAATGAGCAGTTCTTC | CASSLSEVNEQFF
TRBJ2-7 | TRBD2 | . | TRBV6-5 | TGTGCCAGCAGTTACTCGCTAGCGGGAGGAAGGTACTTC | CASSYSLAGGRYF
TRBJ1-2 | . | few | TRBV7-2 | TGTGCCAGCAGCTTCCCCACGGGTGTCACCTTC | CASSFPTGVTF
TRBJ1-6 | . | . | TRBV27 | TGTGCCAGCAGCCGCGGACAGATTAATTCACCCCTCCACTTT | CASSRGQINSPLHF
TRBJ2-1 | TRBD2 | . | TRBV12-3/TRBV12-4 | TGTGCCAGCAGCCCCGGACTAGCAGATGAGCAGTTCTTC | CASSPGLADEQFF
TRBJ1-1 | . | . | TRBV9 | TGTGCCAGCAGCCTCACGGCAGGGGTGATGGGCACTGAAGCTTTCTTT | CASSLTAGVMGTEAFF
TRBJ1-1 | . | . | TRBV28 | TGTGCCAGCAGTTTTTTCGGGGTGAACACTGAAGCTTTCTTT | CASSFFGVNTEAFF
TRBJ1-3 | . | . | TRBV7-6 | TGTGCCAGCAGCTTAACCAGGGCCTCCTCTGGAAACACCATATATTTT | CASSLTRASSGNTIYF
TRBJ1-2 | . | few | TRBV18 | TGTGCCAGCTCTCCTTTGCGCTCTAACTATGGCTACACCTTC | CASSPLRSNYGYTF
TRBJ1-5 | . | once | TRBV6-6 | TGTGCCAGCAGAAACGGGGTTAGCAATCAGCCCCAGCATTTT | CASRNGVSNQPQHF
TRBJ2-6 | . | . | TRBV7-2 | TGTGCCAGCAGCCCCCGGGGGACCCTTAGCTCTGGGGCCAACGTCCTGACTTTC | CASSPRGTLSSGANVLTF
TRBJ2-7 | . | . | TRBV11-2 | TGTGCCAGCAGTCCCCACAGCTCCTACGAGCAGTACTTC | CASSPHSSYEQYF
TRBJ2-2 | . | . | TRBV5-1 | TGCGCCAGCAGCTTGGATGGGGCGCCCGGGGAGCTGTTTTTT | CASSLDGAPGELFF
TRBJ2-7 | . | . | TRBV2 | TGTGCCAGCAGTGAAGATTGGAGCTACGAGCAGTACTTC | CASSEDWSYEQYF
TRBJ2-3 | . | . | TRBV2 | TGTGCCAGCAGTGAAGGGAGGAAAAATACGCAGTATTTT | CASSEGRKNTQYF
TRBJ2-1 | . | . | TRBV7-9 | TGTGCCAGCAGCCTACCCAACAATGAGCAGTTCTTC | CASSLPNNEQFF
TRBJ1-1 | . | once | TRBV18 | TGTGCCAGCTCCCTGGCCCGGGGCACTGAAGCTTTCTTT | CASSLARGTEAFF
TRBJ2-3 | TRBD2 | . | TRBV11-3 | TGTGCCAGCAGCTCCTGGCTAGCGGGAGAGGGCACAGATACGCAGTATTTT | CASSSWLAGEGTDTQYF
TRBJ2-2 | TRBD2 | . | TRBV19 | TGTGCCAGTAGTTTATTAGCGGGAGCTGGGGGGGAGCTGTTTTTT | CASSLLAGAGGELFF
TRBJ2-2 | TRBD1 | . | TRBV7-2 | TGTGCCAGCAGCTTACCCCGGACAGGGGTCAGCACCGGGGAGCTGTTTTTT | CASSLPRTGVSTGELFF
TRBJ2-1 | TRBD2 | . | TRBV4-1 | TGCGCCAGCAGCCAGGGACTAGCGTACAATGAGCAGTTCTTC | CASSQGLAYNEQFF
TRBJ1-2 | . | . | TRBV3-1/TRBV3-2 | TGTGCCAGCAGCCGTAGAGAAGGGGGTTATGGCTACACCTTC | CASSRREGGYGYTF
TRBJ1-4 | . | . | TRBV28 | TGTGCCAGCAGCCCAAGGGAAGGAGGGAGAGAAAAACTGTTTTTT | CASSPREGGREKLFF
TRBJ2-7 | . | once | TRBV10-1 | TGCGCCAGCAGTGAGTCGAGAGTTGAGCAGTACTTC | CASSESRVEQYF